The rows below give T cell receptor beta chains drawn from one sample of a study of tumor and adjacent non-tumor tissue in lung cancer. TCRdb passed the multiplex PCR reads through MiXCR, listing each CDR3 protein once. The sample records approximately 47,000 distinct CDR3 sequences, roughly 67% being singletons. The specimen was distant non-tumor lung tissue. These receptors were obtained from a woman aged 70-85 years with non-small cell lung cancer. CDR3s include the opening cysteine and the closing phenylalanine or tryptophan. Each record gives: D gene, V gene, J gene, clone size, CDR3 protein, CDR3 DNA. A D gene is named only where the DNA matches it firmly. Part of the rows lack a size; the others show once, few, many or a class for expanded clones.

NA,TRBV12-3/TRBV12-4,TRBJ1-1,NA,CASSFDSVNTEDLF,TGTGCCAGCAGTTTTGACAGCGTGAACACCGAAGATCTCTTT
NA,TRBV14,TRBJ2-7,NA,CASSHLQGGYEQYF,TGTGCCAGCAGCCACCTCCAGGGAGGCTACGAGCAGTACTTC
NA,TRBV6-5,TRBJ1-2,NA,CASSHPSRLYDYTF,TGTGCCAGCAGCCACCCATCGAGGCTTTATGACTACACCTTC
TRBD2,TRBV14,TRBJ2-1,many,CASSQGGNNEQFF,TGTGCCAGCAGCCAGGGGGGGAACAATGAGCAGTTCTTC
NA,TRBV11-1,TRBJ2-1,NA,CACSTGPVGEQFF,TGTGCCTGCAGCACTGGACCCGTCGGTGAGCAGTTCTTC
NA,TRBV11-3,TRBJ2-2,medium-sized,CASSASGQVNTGELFF,TGTGCCAGCAGCGCGTCCGGACAAGTAAACACCGGGGAGCTGTTTTTT
NA,TRBV12-3/TRBV12-4,TRBJ2-7,NA,CASSSSGRNYGQYF,TGTGCCAGCAGTTCGTCGGGGAGAAACTACGGGCAGTACTTC
TRBD2,TRBV6-2/TRBV6-3,TRBJ2-3,many,CASSYGTSGRAVTDTQYF,TGTGCCAGCAGTTACGGGACTAGCGGGAGGGCCGTCACAGATACGCAGTATTTT
TRBD1,TRBV5-1,TRBJ2-1,NA,CVSSPEGGQGATTDKSPLAQFF,TGTGTCAGCAGCCCCGAGGGCGGACAGGGGGCAACCACGGACAAAAGCCCACTAGCGCAGTTCTTC
TRBD2,TRBV4-1,TRBJ2-2,many,CASSRGLAGGGGTGELFF,TGCGCCAGCAGCCGTGGACTAGCGGGAGGAGGGGGCACCGGGGAGCTGTTTTTT
NA,TRBV4-1,TRBJ1-1,many,CASSQGWAGLEAFF,TGCGCCAGCAGCCAAGGATGGGCGGGGTTGGAAGCTTTCTTT
TRBD2,TRBV11-3,TRBJ2-1,NA,CASRFLAGSPEQFF,TGTGCCAGCAGGTTCCTAGCGGGGTCGCCCGAGCAGTTTTTC
NA,TRBV29-1,TRBJ2-7,NA,CSVIPQPGSYDQYF,TGCAGCGTCATCCCCCAGCCGGGCAGCTACGACCAGTACTTC
NA,TRBV29-1,TRBJ1-1,NA,CSVVPLTGPTETFF,TGCAGTGTTGTTCCCCTGACAGGCCCCACTGAAACTTTCTTT
NA,TRBV12-3/TRBV12-4,TRBJ1-5,once,CASSAKAGCVNQPQHF,TGTGCCAGCAGTGCGAAGGCAGGGTGCGTTAATCAGCCCCAGCATTTT
TRBD2,TRBV4-1,TRBJ2-1,NA,CASSQEGILAGLVNEQFF,TGCGCCAGCAGCCAAGAGGGGATTCTAGCGGGACTTGTAAATGAGCAGTTCTTC
TRBD2,TRBV6-6,TRBJ2-1,NA,CVSNYPTRIIAGRSYNEQFF,TGTGTCAGCAATTATCCCACTCGTATCATAGCGGGACGCTCCTACAATGAGCAGTTCTTC
TRBD2,TRBV20-1,TRBJ2-7,NA,CSARDLAGDEQYF,TGCAGTGCTAGGGACCTGGCGGGAGACGAGCAGTACTTC
NA,TRBV5-4,TRBJ2-3,medium-sized,CASSQGGRATDTQYF,TGTGCCAGCAGCCAGGGGGGGAGGGCCACAGATACGCAGTATTTT
NA,TRBV5-1,TRBJ1-2,many,CASSQSSEDGYTF,TGCGCCAGCAGTCAGTCCTCCGAGGATGGCTACACCTTC
NA,TRBV6-5,TRBJ1-2,many,CASSPRRDNNYGYTF,TGTGCCAGCAGTCCCCGCCGGGACAACAACTATGGCTACACCTTC
TRBD2,TRBV7-9,TRBJ2-5,many,CASAWTSGKETQYF,TGTGCCAGCGCATGGACTAGCGGGAAAGAGACCCAGTACTTC
NA,TRBV10-1,TRBJ2-5,few,CASSESRCDRSPGETQYF,TGCGCCAGCAGTGAGTCGAGATGCGACAGGTCCCCAGGAGAGACCCAGTACTTC
NA,TRBV6-6,TRBJ1-5,NA,CASGSFGQPQQF,TGTGCCAGCGGCTCATTCGGTCAGCCTCAGCAATTT
NA,TRBV20-1,TRBJ2-5,NA,CSASPRARGQETQYF,TGCAGTGCTAGTCCCCGGGCTAGAGGCCAAGAGACCCAGTACTTC
NA,TRBV5-1,TRBJ2-7,NA,CASSFHPYLLYEQYF,TGCGCCAGCAGCTTTCACCCATACCTCCTTTACGAGCAGTACTTC
TRBD2,TRBV28,TRBJ2-4,NA,CANSLPGTSGSIQYF,TGTGCCAACAGTTTACCCGGGACTAGCGGGAGCATTCAGTACTTC
TRBD1,TRBV29-1,TRBJ2-1,NA,CSVSGQSVYNEQFF,TGCAGCGTCTCGGGACAGAGCGTCTACAATGAGCAGTTCTTC
NA,TRBV5-6,TRBJ2-1,NA,CASSLGERRGFF,TGTGCTAGCAGCTTGGGGGAAAGAAGGGGGTTCTTC
NA,TRBV28,TRBJ2-6,many,CATLNTGTGANVLTF,TGTGCCACCCTCAACACGGGGACTGGGGCCAACGTCCTGACTTTC
NA,TRBV29-1,TRBJ2-5,NA,CSEETVEKTQYF,TGCAGCGAAGAGACAGTCGAAAAGACTCAGTACTTC
TRBD2,TRBV6-1,TRBJ2-3,many,CASSTGTSVITDTQYF,TGTGCCAGCAGCACTGGGACTAGCGTTATCACAGATACGCAGTATTTT
NA,TRBV10-3,TRBJ2-5,NA,CAVSAEGLEGETQYF,TGTGCCGTCAGTGCCGAGGGCCTGGAGGGGGAGACCCAGTATTTC
NA,TRBV5-4,TRBJ1-4,once,CASSPPEAVVEKLFF,TGTGCCAGCAGTCCTCCAGAGGCAGTCGTTGAAAAACTGTTTTTT